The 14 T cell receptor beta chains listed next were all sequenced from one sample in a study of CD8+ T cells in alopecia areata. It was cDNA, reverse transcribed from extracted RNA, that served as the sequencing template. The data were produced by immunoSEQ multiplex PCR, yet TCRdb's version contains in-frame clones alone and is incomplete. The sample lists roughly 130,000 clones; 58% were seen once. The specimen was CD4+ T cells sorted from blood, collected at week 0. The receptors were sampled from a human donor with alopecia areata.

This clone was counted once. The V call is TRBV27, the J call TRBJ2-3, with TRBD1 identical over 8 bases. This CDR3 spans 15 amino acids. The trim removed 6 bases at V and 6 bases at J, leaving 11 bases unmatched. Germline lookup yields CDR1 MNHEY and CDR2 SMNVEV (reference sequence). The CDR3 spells CASRGQGEWTDTQYF. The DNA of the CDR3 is TGTGCCAGCAGAGGACAGGGTGAATGGACGGATACGCAGTATTTT.

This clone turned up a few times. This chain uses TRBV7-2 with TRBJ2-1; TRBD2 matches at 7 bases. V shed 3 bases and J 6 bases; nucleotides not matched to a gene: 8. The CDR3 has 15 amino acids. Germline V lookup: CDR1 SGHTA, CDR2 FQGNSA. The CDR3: CASSFLGLDGNEQFF. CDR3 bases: TGTGCCAGCAGCTTCCTCGGACTAGACGGCAATGAGCAGTTCTTC. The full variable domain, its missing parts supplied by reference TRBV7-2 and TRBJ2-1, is GAGVSQSPSNKVTEKGKDVELRCDPISGHTALYWYRQSLGQGLEFLIYFQGNSAPDKSGLPSDRFSAERTGGSVSTLTIQRTQQEDSAVYLCASSFLGLDGNEQFFGPGTRLTVL.

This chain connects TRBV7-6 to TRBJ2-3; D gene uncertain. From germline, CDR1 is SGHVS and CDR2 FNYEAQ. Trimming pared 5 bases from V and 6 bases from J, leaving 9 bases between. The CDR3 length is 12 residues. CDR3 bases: TGTGCCAGCAGCCACCCGTCGGATACGCAGTATTTT. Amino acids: CASSHPSDTQYF.

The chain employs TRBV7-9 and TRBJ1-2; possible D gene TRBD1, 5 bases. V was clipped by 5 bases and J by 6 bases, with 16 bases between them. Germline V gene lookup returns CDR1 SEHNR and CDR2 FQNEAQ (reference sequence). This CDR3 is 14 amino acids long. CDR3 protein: CASSAETAPHGYTF. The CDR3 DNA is TGTGCCAGCAGCGCCGAGACAGCTCCCCATGGCTACACCTTC.

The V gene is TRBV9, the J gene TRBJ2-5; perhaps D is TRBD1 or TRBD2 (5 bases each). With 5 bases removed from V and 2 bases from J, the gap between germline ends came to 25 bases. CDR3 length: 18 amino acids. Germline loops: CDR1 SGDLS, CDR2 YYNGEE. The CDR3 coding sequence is TGTGCCAGCAGTCTCAGAGGGAGTGGGGCAGGGCAACAAGAGACCCAGTACTTC. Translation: CASSLRGSGAGQQETQYF.

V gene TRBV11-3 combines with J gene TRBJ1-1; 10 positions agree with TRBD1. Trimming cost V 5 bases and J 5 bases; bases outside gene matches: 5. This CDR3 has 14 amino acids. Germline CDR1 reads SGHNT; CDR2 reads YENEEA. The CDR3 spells CASSHRDRGTEAFF. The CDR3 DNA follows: TGTGCCAGCAGCCACCGGGACAGGGGAACTGAAGCTTTCTTT. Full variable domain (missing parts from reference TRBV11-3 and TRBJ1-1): EAGVVQSPRYKIIEKKQPVAFWCNPISGHNTLYWYLQNLGQGPELLIRYENEEAVDDSQLPKDRFSAERLKGVDSTLKIQPAELGDSAVYLCASSHRDRGTEAFFGQGTRLTVV.

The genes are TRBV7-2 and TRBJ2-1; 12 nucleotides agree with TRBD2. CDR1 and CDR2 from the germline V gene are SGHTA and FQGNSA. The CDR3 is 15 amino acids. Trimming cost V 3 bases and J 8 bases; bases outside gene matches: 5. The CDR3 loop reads CASSFTSGGTDEQFF. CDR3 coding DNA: TGTGCCAGCAGCTTCACTAGCGGGGGGACGGATGAGCAGTTCTTC.

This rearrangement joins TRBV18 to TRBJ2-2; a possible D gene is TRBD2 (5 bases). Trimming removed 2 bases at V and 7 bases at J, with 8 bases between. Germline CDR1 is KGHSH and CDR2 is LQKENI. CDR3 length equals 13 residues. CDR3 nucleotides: TGTGCCAGCTCACCATCTAGCCACGGGGAGCTGTTTTTT. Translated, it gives CASSPSSHGELFF.

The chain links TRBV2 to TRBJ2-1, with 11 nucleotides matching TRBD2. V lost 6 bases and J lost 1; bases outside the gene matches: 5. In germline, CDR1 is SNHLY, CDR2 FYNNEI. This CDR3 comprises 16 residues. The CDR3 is CASRVSGRGSYNEQFF. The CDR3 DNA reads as TGTGCCAGCAGGGTTAGCGGGAGGGGTTCCTACAATGAGCAGTTCTTC. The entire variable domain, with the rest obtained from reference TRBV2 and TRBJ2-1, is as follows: EPEVTQTPSHQVTQMGQEVILRCVPISNHLYFYWYRQILGQKVEFLVSFYNNEISEKSEIFDDQFSVERPDGSNFTLKIRSTKLEDSAMYFCASRVSGRGSYNEQFFGPGTRLTVL.

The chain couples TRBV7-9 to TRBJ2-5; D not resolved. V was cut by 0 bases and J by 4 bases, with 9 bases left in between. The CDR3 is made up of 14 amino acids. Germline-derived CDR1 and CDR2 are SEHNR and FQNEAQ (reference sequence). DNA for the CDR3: TGTGCCAGCAGCTTAGCCACAACACGAGAGACCCAGTACTTC. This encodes CASSLATTRETQYF.

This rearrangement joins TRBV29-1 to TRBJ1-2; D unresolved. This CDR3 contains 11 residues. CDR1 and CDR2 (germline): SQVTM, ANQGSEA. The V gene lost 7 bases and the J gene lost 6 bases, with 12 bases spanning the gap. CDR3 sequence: CSAGESDGYTF. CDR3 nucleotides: TGCAGCGCTGGGGAGAGCGATGGCTACACCTTC.

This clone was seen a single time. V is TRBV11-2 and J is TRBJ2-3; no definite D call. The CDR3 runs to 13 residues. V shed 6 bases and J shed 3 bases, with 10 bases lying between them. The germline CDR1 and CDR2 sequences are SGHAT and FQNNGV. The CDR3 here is CASRSTVTDTQYF. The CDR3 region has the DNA TGTGCCAGCAGGTCGACTGTAACAGATACGCAGTATTTT.

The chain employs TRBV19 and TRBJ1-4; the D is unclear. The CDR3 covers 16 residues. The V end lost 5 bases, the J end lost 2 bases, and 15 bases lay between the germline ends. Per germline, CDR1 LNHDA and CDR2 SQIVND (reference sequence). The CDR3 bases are TGTGCCAGTAGTCTTCGACATTCGAGGACTAATGAAAAACTGTTTTTT. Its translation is CASSLRHSRTNEKLFF.

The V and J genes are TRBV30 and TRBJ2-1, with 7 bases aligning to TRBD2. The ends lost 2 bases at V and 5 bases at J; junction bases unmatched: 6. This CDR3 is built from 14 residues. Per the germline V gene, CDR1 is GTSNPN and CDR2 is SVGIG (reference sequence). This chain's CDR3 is CAWSRWEGDNEQFF. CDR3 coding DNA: TGTGCCTGGAGTAGGTGGGAGGGTGACAATGAGCAGTTCTTC.